This T cell receptor (beta chain) was captured by sequencing in a study of naive and memory T cell subsets. Both TRBC1 and TRBC2 were covered by a beta constant-region primer of two equimolar oligonucleotides. Ligated cDNA was amplified by four rounds of PCR with nested alpha and beta constant-region primers and SP2. Ligation attached a single-stranded oligonucleotide with a 12-nucleotide UMI and the SP2 primer to the cDNA 3' end. TCRdb itself ran the UMI-ligation and nested PCR reads through MiXCR, one entry per CDR3 protein. This table has about 120,000 distinct CDR3 sequences, around 35% appearing once. Trimming pared 4 bases from V and 3 bases from J, leaving 15 bases between. Germline V gives CDR1 MGHRA, CDR2 YSYEKL. The CDR3 is made up of 16 amino acids.

The TCR comes from a human donor in good health. Sequencing was carried out using central memory CD4+ T cells from blood. V gene TRBV4-1 combines with J gene TRBJ2-2; tentative D call: TRBD2 (5 bases). The DNA of the CDR3 is TGCGCCAGCAGCCCACTGGCGGGTGAGGACACCGGGGAGCTGTTTTTT. It encodes CASSPLAGEDTGELFF.